Listed below are T cell receptor beta chains from one sample, sequenced in a study of low-dose radiotherapy and immunotherapy resistance in tumors. MiXCR, run by TCRdb on the reads, gives a single entry per CDR3 protein. The sample consists of tens of thousands of distinct CDR3 sequences, 15% to 20% of them appearing once. This sample comprised PBMCs, obtained after low-dose radiotherapy plus immunotherapy. These receptors originate from a male donor with prostate cancer. Both conserved end residues are part of each CDR3. D genes are given only for firm matches. Only part of the rows carry a size: once, few, many, or a class if the clone is expanded.

>TRBJ2-3|TRBV7-8|-|TRBD2
TGTGCCAGCAGCTTCTTAGCGGGGAGCACAGATACGCAGTATTTT
CASSFLAGSTDTQYF
>TRBJ1-2|TRBV30|many|-
TGTGCCGCGGACCGTTATGGCTACACCTTC
CAADRYGYTF
>TRBJ2-7|TRBV5-5|-|-
TGTGCCAGCAGCTTGGTAGGGGACTCCTACGAGCAGTACTTC
CASSLVGDSYEQYF
>TRBJ2-3|TRBV20-1|many|-
TGCAGTGCTACTCCTGACACAGATACGCAGTATTTT
CSATPDTDTQYF
>TRBJ2-1|TRBV11-2|many|TRBD2
TGTGCCAGCAGCTCAAGTCGGACTAGCGAATTCTACAATGAGCAGTTCTTC
CASSSSRTSEFYNEQFF
>TRBJ2-2|TRBV6-2/TRBV6-3|many|-
TGTGTCAGCAGCGACCCCCCGGTTGAGGAGGAGCTGTTTTTT
CVSSDPPVEEELFF
>TRBJ1-5|TRBV6-2/TRBV6-3|many|TRBD1
TGTGCCAGCGGCGACAGGGGAACGAGCAATCAGCCCCAGCATTTT
CASGDRGTSNQPQHF
>TRBJ2-3|TRBV12-3/TRBV12-4|many|TRBD2
TGTGCCAGCAGTTTTACGGGAGGGGGGCTAGGAGATACGCAGTATTTT
CASSFTGGGLGDTQYF
>TRBJ2-4|TRBV6-1|once|TRBD2
TGTGCCAGCAGCCCGGGACTAGCGGAAAACATTCAGTACTTC
CASSPGLAENIQYF
>TRBJ2-2|TRBV25-1|many|-
TGTGCCAGCAGTGACAATAATGGGGGGACCGGGGAGCTGTTTTTT
CASSDNNGGTGELFF